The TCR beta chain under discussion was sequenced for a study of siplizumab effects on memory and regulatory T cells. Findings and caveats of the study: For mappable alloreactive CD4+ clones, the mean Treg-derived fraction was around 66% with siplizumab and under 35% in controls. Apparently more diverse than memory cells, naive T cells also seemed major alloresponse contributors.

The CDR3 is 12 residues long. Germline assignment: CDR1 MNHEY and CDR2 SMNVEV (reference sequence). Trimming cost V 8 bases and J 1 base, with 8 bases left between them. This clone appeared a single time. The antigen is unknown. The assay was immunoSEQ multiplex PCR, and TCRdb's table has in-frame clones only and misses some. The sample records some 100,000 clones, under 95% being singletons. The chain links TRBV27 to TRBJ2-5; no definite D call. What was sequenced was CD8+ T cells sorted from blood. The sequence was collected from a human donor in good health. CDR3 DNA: TGTGCCAGCGGGTTAGGCCAAGAGACCCAGTACTTC. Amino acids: CASGLGQETQYF.